The 19 T cell receptor beta chains reported below all come from one sample, sequenced in a study of read filtering for tumor transcriptome and immune sequencing. From 350 to 500 ng of RNA, a library with molecular barcoded alpha/delta and beta/gamma adaptors was made. TCRdb passed the reads through MiXCR, listing each CDR3 protein once. The table has 35,000 to 55,000 distinct CDR3 sequences, approximately 12% seen once. The sample consisted of a population of CD138-negative cells sorted from bone marrow. These receptors came from a donor aged 40 or over with multiple myeloma.

This clonotype has at least ten counts. The chain joins TRBV29-1 to TRBJ2-3, with unresolved D. Germline V lookup: CDR1 SQVTM, CDR2 ANQGSEA. The CDR3 spans 14 residues. V was pared by 3 bases and J by 0 bases, with 10 bases between. The CDR3 sequence: CSVDGITSTDTQYF. The CDR3 bases are TGCAGCGTTGATGGAATCACTAGCACAGATACGCAGTATTTT.

Concerning this clonotype: Just one base apart from a much larger clone, this may be a read error. This chain links TRBV14 with TRBJ1-2; D perhaps matches TRBD1 (6 bases). This CDR3 region has 13 residues. CDR1 and CDR2 from the germline V gene are SGHDN and FVKESK. The CDR3 region is CASSPLVGAGYAF. The CDR3 DNA is TGTGCCAGCAGCCCGCTGGTGGGGGCCGGCTACGCCTTC.

Remarks on this clonotype: A single base is all that separates this from a far larger clone, so a read error is likely. The chain recombines TRBV7-6 with TRBJ2-1; 11 nucleotides match TRBD2. CDR1 and CDR2 from the germline V gene are SGHVS and FNYEAQ. The length of the CDR3 is 15 residues. The CDR3 region has the DNA TGTGCCTGCAGCTTCTTGAAGCTAGCGGGAGGCTACGAGTTCTTC. It translates to CACSFLKLAGGYEFF.

As for this clonotype: With a much larger clone just one base away, this may be a read error. Because the CDR3 is missing its conserved closing phenylalanine or tryptophan, this is likely a read error. The chain recombines TRBV20-1 with TRBJ1-2, with D possibly TRBD1 on 5 matching bases. The CDR3 totals 11 residues. Germline CDR1 DFQATT, CDR2 SNEGSKA (reference sequence). V was trimmed by 3 bases and J by 4 bases, leaving 6 bases between them. The chain's CDR3 is CSASDSYGYTI. In nucleotides, the CDR3 is TGCAGTGCTAGCGACAGCTATGGCTACACCATC.

The chain employs TRBV7-9 and TRBJ2-1, with D possibly being TRBD1 (5 bases). The CDR3 is 12 residues long. Germline V gene data show CDR1 as SEHNR and CDR2 as FQNEAQ (reference sequence). V lost 5 bases and J lost 7, with 9 bases in between. The CDR3 nucleotides are TGTGCCAGCAGCGCGGCAGGGAATGAGCAGTTCTTC. Protein product: CASSAAGNEQFF.

Turning to this clonotype: A much larger clone differs by one base, so this may be a read error. V usage is TRBV30 and J usage is TRBJ2-1; no clear D gene. Trimming cost V 2 bases and J 9 bases, with 8 bases left between them. Germline CDR1 is GTSNPN and CDR2 is SVGIG (reference sequence). The CDR3 contains 11 residues. CDR3 bases: TGTGCCTGGAGTTTAAGGAGTGAGCAGTTCTTC. Translating it yields CAWSLRSEQFF.

This clonotype was counted many times. The V gene is TRBV24-1, the J gene TRBJ2-1; TRBD2 agrees at 13 bases. The CDR3 covers 15 residues. V dropped 6 bases and J dropped 9; count of bases not matched to a gene: 7. From germline, CDR1 is KGHDR and CDR2 SFDVKD. As DNA, the CDR3 is TGTGCCACCAGTCACGGGACTAGCGGGGTGGGTGAGCAGTTCTTC. Translating gives CATSHGTSGVGEQFF.

This clonotype has a count of ten or more. The V gene is TRBV7-2, the J gene TRBJ2-1; the match to TRBD1 covers 9 bases. The V and J ends lost 5 bases and 7 bases, in that order; junction bases with no gene match: 6. The germline V gene encodes CDR1 SGHTA and CDR2 FQGNSA. CDR3 length: 14 amino acids. CDR3 residues: CASSPGQGRNEQFF. CDR3 sequence (DNA): TGTGCCAGCAGCCCCGGACAGGGGAGAAATGAGCAGTTCTTC.

This clonotype was observed many times. The chain employs TRBV10-3 and TRBJ2-1; D may be TRBD2 (6 bases). Germline V CDR1 and CDR2: ENHRY, SYGVKD. CDR3 length equals 13 residues. With 7 bases removed from V and 9 bases from J, the gap between germline ends came to 16 bases. The CDR3 loop is CAINVLGTGEQFF. CDR3 in DNA: TGTGCCATCAATGTTCTAGGGACTGGTGAGCAGTTCTTC.

This clonotype was counted at least ten times. This chain connects TRBV4-1 to TRBJ1-4; D not certain. The V end was cut by 2 bases, the J end by 8 bases, with 9 bases between. The CDR3 covers 13 residues. The V gene's germline CDR1 is MGHRA and CDR2 YSYEKL. The CDR3 is CASSQSVSEKLFF. The CDR3 DNA is TGCGCCAGCAGCCAAAGTGTGTCCGAAAAACTGTTTTTT.

This clonotype was counted ten times or more. The CDR3 sequence is CASSIGGSSTGELFF. The CDR3 DNA sequence: TGTGCCAGTAGTATAGGGGGGAGTAGTACCGGGGAGCTGTTTTTT. The chain carries TRBV19 and TRBJ2-2; D possibly uses TRBD1 or TRBD2 (5 bases each). The V end lost 1 base, the J end lost 5 bases, and 11 bases lay between the germline ends. This CDR3 is 15 amino acids long. Per the germline V gene, CDR1 is LNHDA and CDR2 is SQIVND (reference sequence).

This clonotype was counted ten times or more. V and J are TRBV4-3 and TRBJ2-3; D might be TRBD2 (6 bases). The CDR3 consists of 17 residues. With 4 bases removed from V and 4 bases from J, the gap between germline ends came to 21 bases. The germline V gene has CDR1 LGHNA and CDR2 YSLEER. In nucleotides, the CDR3 is TGCGCCAGCAGCCGGTGGTCGACGGGAGAAGAAGCAGATACGCAGTATTTT. It codes for CASSRWSTGEEADTQYF.

This clonotype was counted at least ten times. The gene calls are TRBV7-3 and TRBJ1-1, with a weak D call TRBD1 (6 bases). In germline, CDR1 is SGHTA, CDR2 FQGTGA. Trimming pared 1 base from V and 5 bases from J, leaving 11 bases between. This CDR3 is built from 14 residues. For the CDR3, the DNA is TGTGCCAGCAGCTTAATGGGGGCTGATACTGAAGCTTTCTTT. It yields the protein CASSLMGADTEAFF.

This clonotype came up many times. This CDR3 reads CASSTSLAGVSHEQYF. The CDR3 DNA follows: TGTGCCAGCAGTACCAGCCTAGCGGGAGTATCCCACGAGCAGTACTTC. The V and J genes are TRBV27 and TRBJ2-7, with 10 bases matching TRBD2. There are 16 residues in the CDR3. V shed 5 bases, J shed 5 bases, and the junction held 12 bases outside the gene matches. Per the germline V gene, CDR1 is MNHEY and CDR2 is SMNVEV (reference sequence).

This clonotype is categorized as medium-sized (0.01 to 0.1%). The chain couples TRBV2 to TRBJ2-1; D gene ambiguous. Germline V gene data show CDR1 as SNHLY and CDR2 as FYNNEI. This CDR3 spans 12 amino acids. V lost 2 bases and J lost 8, with 7 bases in between. This chain's CDR3 is CASSELRDEQFF. CDR3 nucleotide sequence: TGTGCCAGCAGTGAATTAAGGGATGAGCAGTTCTTC.

This clonotype was counted ten times or more. The rearrangement uses TRBV7-9 and TRBJ2-3; 8 bases line up with TRBD2. This CDR3 is built from 16 residues. V was clipped by 1 base and J by 0 bases; unmatched bases: 3. In germline, CDR1 is SEHNR, CDR2 FQNEAQ (reference sequence). The CDR3 nucleotides are TGTGCCAGCAGCTTAGGGGCTAGCGGGAGCACAGATACGCAGTATTTT. Its translation is CASSLGASGSTDTQYF.

This clonotype was seen repeatedly, ten times or more. This chain connects TRBV7-9 to TRBJ2-2; D perhaps matches TRBD2 (6 bases). Trimming left V 7 bases short and J 5 bases short, with 14 bases between. The CDR3 runs 14 residues. Germline-derived CDR1 and CDR2 are SEHNR and FQNEAQ (reference sequence). This CDR3 reads CASTPSGRTGELFF. For the CDR3, the DNA is TGTGCCAGCACCCCATCCGGGAGAACCGGGGAGCTGTTTTTT. The full variable domain, with the rest looked up from reference TRBV7-9 and TRBJ2-2, is DTGVSQNPRHKITKRGQNVTFRCDPISEHNRLYWYRQTLGQGPEFLTYFQNEAQLEKSRLLSDRFSAERPKGSFSTLEIQRTEQGDSAMYLCASTPSGRTGELFFGEGSRLTVL.

In regard to this clonotype: A read error is possible here, since a much larger clone lies one base away. The chain combines TRBV15 with TRBJ1-3; D is unclear. CDR1 and CDR2 (germline): LNHNV, YYDKDF (reference sequence). The CDR3 consists of 13 residues. For the CDR3, the DNA is TGTGCCTCCAGCAGAGATAGGGGAAACACCATATATTTT. Protein product: CASSRDRGNTIYF. Combining the CDR3 with reference TRBV15 and TRBJ1-3 gives the whole variable domain DAMVIQNPRYQVTQFGKPVTLSCSQTLNHNVMYWYQQKSSQAPKLLFHYYDKDFNNEADTPDNFQSRRPNTSFCFLDIRSPGLGDTAMYLCASSRDRGNTIYFGEGSWLTVV.

In this sample, this clonotype turned up many times. Written as DNA, the CDR3 is TGTGCCAGCAGTTTCCGGGAGACGAACACTGAAGCTTTCTTT. Residues: CASSFRETNTEAFF. The chain is built from TRBV12-3 or TRBV12-4 and TRBJ1-1; D gene unclear. Trimming pared 3 bases from V and 1 base from J, leaving 9 bases between. This CDR3 spans 14 amino acids.